This T cell receptor (beta chain) was retrieved from a study of T cell repertoires in cytomegalovirus infection. On the study more broadly: An indication of both CMV infection and matching HLA type came from public TCR beta signatures.

TCRdb reprocessed the reads with MiXCR, giving one entry per CDR3 protein. This table has about 890,000 distinct CDR3 sequences, roughly 30% appearing once. Note on this clonotype: Its antigen remains unidentified.

The V gene's germline CDR1 is MNHEY and CDR2 SVGEGT. The V and J ends lost 7 bases and 5 bases respectively, with 24 bases between them. The CDR3 runs 17 residues. This specimen was cultured CD8+ T cells from PBMCs, taken from culture after CMV antigen stimulation. The chain recombines TRBV6-2 or TRBV6-3 with TRBJ1-5, with TRBD1 as a possible D gene (5 bases). This TCR came from a human donor in good health (CMV status not recorded). Some clones in this sample may be carry-over from other donors' samples. The CDR3 spells CASNPFLRGWVDQPQHF. Written as DNA, the CDR3 is TGTGCCAGCAACCCCTTCCTTCGGGGGTGGGTCGATCAGCCCCAGCATTTT.